This T cell receptor beta chain was obtained from a study of T cell responses to AZD1222 COVID-19 vaccine. Regarding the study as a whole: There were vaccine-associated CD4 TCRs across spike, dominant at 160-218 and 743-854. Only after the peak T cell response were repertoires sampled. The study reported that nearly half of spike-specific TCRs target unmutated variant regions.

TCRdb's copy holds only in-frame clones and misses some; the assay was immunoSEQ multiplex PCR. The sample lists approximately 180,000 clones, approximately 90% occurring once. Comment on this clone: Its antigen is unknown.

The CDR3 loop spans 14 amino acids. Germline CDR1 SGHAT, CDR2 FQDESV (reference sequence). This receptor was taken from an adult who received the MenACWY meningococcal vaccine as a control. This chain links TRBV11-1 with TRBJ2-2, with D possibly called TRBD1 or TRBD2 (6 bases each). The specimen comprised peripheral blood, sampled 28 days after the second dose of the MenACWY control vaccine. The CDR3 DNA reads as TGTGCGACCCGAGGGGGGTCGAAGGTGGGGGAGCTGTTTTTT. This gives the protein CATRGGSKVGELFF.